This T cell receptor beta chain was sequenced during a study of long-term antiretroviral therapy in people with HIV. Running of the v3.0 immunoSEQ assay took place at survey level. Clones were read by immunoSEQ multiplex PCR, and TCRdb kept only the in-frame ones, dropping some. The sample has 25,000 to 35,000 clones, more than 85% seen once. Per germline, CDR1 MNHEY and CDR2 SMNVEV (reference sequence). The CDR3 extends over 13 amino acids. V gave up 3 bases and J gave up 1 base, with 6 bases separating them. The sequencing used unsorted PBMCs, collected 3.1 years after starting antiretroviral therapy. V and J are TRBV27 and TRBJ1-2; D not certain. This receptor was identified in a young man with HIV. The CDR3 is CASSFSVNYGYTF. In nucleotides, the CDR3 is TGTGCCAGCAGTTTCAGTGTTAACTATGGCTACACCTTC.